This T cell receptor (beta chain) stems from a study of long-term antiretroviral therapy in people with HIV (dated by TCRdb to 2022 to 2024). For context, the study as a whole: The earliest samples were collected approximately a decade before the 2015 WHO recommendation for immediate ART, a period when ART was typically delayed until CD4 counts fell. About 35% of the 30 participants with HIV were female. This retrospective serial study examined whether starting ART and sustained HIV suppression were associated with changes in the composition and diversity of the TRB repertoire in peripheral blood. No cross-contamination during QIAcube processing was shown when test extractions of a monoclonal T-cell line were performed alongside fewer than 35 polyclonal samples. A total of roughly 180 cryopreserved PBMC samples were contributed to the cohort by 30 adults with confirmed HIV infection, with samples collected serially over a mean of roughly six years (range 1-12). What the work shows at the level of the full study, not this receptor alone: Inferences about post-ART repertoire changes are limited because no data were available on ART adherence, viral resistance or therapy changes. At every time point, the repertoire was dominated by expanded TRB clones first identified before ART initiation, although this dominance fluctuated and, in many PLHIV, declined after ART. Starting ART was linked to a significant rise in TRB diversity, yet even with long-term ART the diversity remained significantly lower than in transplant donor controls. Since PBMC availability was limited, sequencing covered only the TCR beta chain, with no alpha chain pairing. The samples were dated from the mid-2000s to the late 2010s, and the ART regimens that were used may be less effective than current ART regimens. Because cell numbers in pre-ART samples were limited, unsorted PBMC were profiled instead of sorted CD4+ and CD8+ T cells. Compared with controls, HIV repertoires had narrower CDR3 length ranges, and the network structure pointed to an antigen-experienced repertoire that shifted only slightly toward naive after ART.

Sequencing of the TRB variable region was done with the immunoSEQ hsTCRB v3.0 assay at survey level resolution. The target sequencing depth for TRB was about 40,000-55,000 T-cell genomes per sample. TRB libraries were pooled and sequenced on an Illumina MiSeq using a v3 150-cycle kit. Per the original workflow: Analysis of repertoires was carried out in R inside a reproducible Nextflow workflow spanning QC, data transformation and analysis. Custom analyses were implemented in LymphoSeq2, an R package for AIRR-Seq data exploration. After excluding a few samples that yielded fewer than 5000 total TRB sequences, 150 to 200 HIV repertoires remained for analysis. Of the 188 retained HIV repertoires, approximately 57 were collected before and approximately 130 after ART initiation. Repertoires were downsampled to 5000 TRB nucleotide sequences, and summary statistics were averaged over 100 downsampling iterations. Only TRB sequences with CDR3 regions of at least seven amino acids were retained for analysis. Two measures captured diversity: a Shannon entropy-derived clonality score and the Gini coefficient. In the repertoire networks, any two of the top 5000 CDR3 amino acid sequences were linked whenever the two sequences differed by an edit distance of one. For TRB CDR3 amino acid sequences, GLIPH2 was used to predict antigen specificity groups and MHC restriction. Known CMV, EBV, HIV or tissue antigen associations were flagged by matching CDR3 amino acid sequences against VDJdb and McPAS-TCR. Pre-ART, post-ART and control groups were compared with Wilcoxon signed-rank tests and Holm-Bonferroni correction. The immuneACCESS repertoire file appears here via TCRdb, limited to in-frame rearrangements. These files lack a portion of the clones; in checked studies, under half of the deficit traces to unresolved V genes, and the cause of the others is not known. V and J calls and clone size are given by that table; D and trimming were obtained from the DNA. In all, the sample holds 25,000 to 30,000 clones, and roughly 90% of those were seen once. The ten most abundant clones make up about 3.9% of the sample.

To be included, a participant needed at least one PBMC sample from before ART initiation plus at least two post-ART samples. All participants with HIV were treated in the United States of America. Cryopreserved samples of roughly 0.95-10 million PBMC were thawed and washed before DNA extraction. At the time of the earliest PBMC sample for each participant with HIV, ages ranged from about 20 to 55 years. PBMC samples were contributed by each participant from 1-4 timepoints before ART initiation and 2-8 timepoints after ART initiation, with a median of 7 samples. Serial HIV viral load, CD4+ T-cell count, ART history and demographic data were obtained for every participant. Genomic DNA was extracted from unsorted PBMC with a Qiagen kit on a QIAcube, with processing performed in batches of 12 samples. Only one count was recorded for this clone. Which antigen it targets is not known. No quality values exist for individual bases; no much larger clone is one base distant.

CDR1 and CDR2 (LNHDA, SQIVND) derive from the germline V gene (reference sequence). From the cysteine up to the phenylalanine, the CDR3 has a length of 15 residues. Of all the DNA, just the CDR3 is kept, 45 bases in frame from base 1. The V and J ends are trimmed by 7 bases and 2 bases, leaving 17 bases between them. Here the chain combines TRBV19 and TRBJ1-1; TRBD1 could be the D gene, as 5 bases match. This receptor was obtained from a woman between 18 and 29 years old with HIV. This material consisted of unsorted PBMCs, taken 1.8 years after starting antiretroviral therapy. Here is the DNA: TGTGCCAGTACTCGGGACGCCCTAACCAACACTGAAGCTTTCTTT. Translated, it reads CASTRDALTNTEAFF.